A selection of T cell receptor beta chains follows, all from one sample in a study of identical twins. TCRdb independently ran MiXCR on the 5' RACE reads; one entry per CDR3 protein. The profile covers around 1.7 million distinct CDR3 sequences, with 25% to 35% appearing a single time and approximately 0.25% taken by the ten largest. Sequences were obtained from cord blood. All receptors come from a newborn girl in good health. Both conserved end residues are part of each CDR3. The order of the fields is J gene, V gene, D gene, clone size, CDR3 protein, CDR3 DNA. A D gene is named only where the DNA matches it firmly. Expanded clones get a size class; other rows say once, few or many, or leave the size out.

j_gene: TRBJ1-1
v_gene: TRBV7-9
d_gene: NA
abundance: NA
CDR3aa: CASSSDGVNTEAFF
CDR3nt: TGTGCCAGCAGCTCCGACGGGGTAAACACTGAAGCTTTCTTT

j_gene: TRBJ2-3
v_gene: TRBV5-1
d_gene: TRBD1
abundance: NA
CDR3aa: CASNLVAGTGVPSTDTQYF
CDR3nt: TGCGCCAGCAACTTGGTTGCCGGGACAGGGGTCCCTAGCACAGATACGCAGTATTTT

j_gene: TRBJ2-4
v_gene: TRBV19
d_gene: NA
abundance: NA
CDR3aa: CASSIGRATKNIQYF
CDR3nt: TGTGCCAGTAGTATTGGCAGGGCAACCAAAAACATTCAGTACTTC

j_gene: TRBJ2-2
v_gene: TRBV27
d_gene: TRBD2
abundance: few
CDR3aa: CASRTSGRATGELFF
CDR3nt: TGTGCCAGCCGTACTAGCGGGAGGGCCACCGGGGAGCTGTTTTTT

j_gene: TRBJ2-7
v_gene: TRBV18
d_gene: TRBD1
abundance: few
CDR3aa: CASSPQVGTGYEQYF
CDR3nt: TGTGCCAGCTCACCACAGGTCGGGACAGGTTACGAGCAGTACTTC

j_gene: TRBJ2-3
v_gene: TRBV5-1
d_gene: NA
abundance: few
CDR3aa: CASSLGGGRNTDTQYF
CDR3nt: TGCGCCAGCAGCTTGGGTGGCGGGCGGAACACAGATACGCAGTATTTT

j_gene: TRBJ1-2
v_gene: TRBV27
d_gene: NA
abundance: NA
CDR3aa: CASRGHRENYGYTF
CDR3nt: TGTGCCAGCAGGGGACACAGGGAAAACTATGGCTACACCTTC

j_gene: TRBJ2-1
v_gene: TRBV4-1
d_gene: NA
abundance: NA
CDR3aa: CASNQEEAWFYNEQFF
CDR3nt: TGCGCCAGCAACCAAGAAGAAGCCTGGTTCTACAATGAGCAGTTCTTC

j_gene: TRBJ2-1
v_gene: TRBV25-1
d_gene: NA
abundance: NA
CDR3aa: CASSEYSAGGEQFF
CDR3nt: TGTGCCAGCAGTGAATATTCCGCCGGGGGCGAGCAGTTCTTC

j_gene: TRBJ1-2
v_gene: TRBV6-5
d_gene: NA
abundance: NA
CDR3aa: CASSYGQFYTF
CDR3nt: TGTGCCAGCAGTTACGGACAATTCTACACCTTC

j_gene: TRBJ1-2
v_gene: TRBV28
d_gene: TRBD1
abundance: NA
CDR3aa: CASSSRDRYNYGYTF
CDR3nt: TGTGCCAGCAGTTCACGGGACAGATATAACTATGGCTACACCTTC

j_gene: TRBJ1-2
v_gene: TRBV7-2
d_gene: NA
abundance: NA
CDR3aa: CASSLSQVNRDFTF
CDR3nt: TGTGCCAGCAGCTTATCCCAGGTTAACAGGGACTTCACCTTC

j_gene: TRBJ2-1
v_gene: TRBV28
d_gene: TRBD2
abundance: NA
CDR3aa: CASSPPTSGRRDEQFF
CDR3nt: TGTGCCAGCAGTCCCCCGACTAGCGGGAGAAGGGATGAGCAGTTCTTC

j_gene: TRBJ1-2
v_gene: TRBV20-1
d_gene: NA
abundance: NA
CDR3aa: CSARGVAPGSYGYTF
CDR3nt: TGCAGTGCTAGAGGAGTGGCTCCAGGATCCTATGGCTACACCTTC

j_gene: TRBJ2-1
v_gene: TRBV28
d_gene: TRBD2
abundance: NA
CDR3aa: CASSIGLAVNEQFF
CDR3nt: TGTGCCAGCAGTATTGGACTAGCGGTCAATGAGCAGTTCTTC

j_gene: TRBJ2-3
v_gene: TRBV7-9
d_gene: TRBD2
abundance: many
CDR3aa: CASSLPGLAASTDTQYF
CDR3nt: TGTGCCAGCAGCCTGCCCGGACTAGCGGCTAGCACAGATACGCAGTATTTT